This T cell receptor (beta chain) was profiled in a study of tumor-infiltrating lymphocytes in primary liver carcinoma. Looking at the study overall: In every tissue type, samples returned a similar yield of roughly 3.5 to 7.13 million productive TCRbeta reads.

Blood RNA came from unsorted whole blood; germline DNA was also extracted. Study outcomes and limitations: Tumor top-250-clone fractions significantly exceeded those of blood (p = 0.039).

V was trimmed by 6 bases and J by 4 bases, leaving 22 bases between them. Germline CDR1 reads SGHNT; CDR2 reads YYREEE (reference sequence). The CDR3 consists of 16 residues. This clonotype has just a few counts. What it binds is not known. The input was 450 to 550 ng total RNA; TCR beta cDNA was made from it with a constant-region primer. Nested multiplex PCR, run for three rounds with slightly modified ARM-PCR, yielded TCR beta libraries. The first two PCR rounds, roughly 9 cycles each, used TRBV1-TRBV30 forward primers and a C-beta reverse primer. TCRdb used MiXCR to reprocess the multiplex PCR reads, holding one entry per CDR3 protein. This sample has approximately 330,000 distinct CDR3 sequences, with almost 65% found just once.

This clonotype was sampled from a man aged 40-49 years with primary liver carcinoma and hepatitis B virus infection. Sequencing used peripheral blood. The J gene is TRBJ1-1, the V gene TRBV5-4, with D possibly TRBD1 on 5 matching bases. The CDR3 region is CASTGGSMWVGTEAFF. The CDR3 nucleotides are TGTGCCAGCACGGGGGGGAGTATGTGGGTAGGCACTGAAGCTTTCTTT.